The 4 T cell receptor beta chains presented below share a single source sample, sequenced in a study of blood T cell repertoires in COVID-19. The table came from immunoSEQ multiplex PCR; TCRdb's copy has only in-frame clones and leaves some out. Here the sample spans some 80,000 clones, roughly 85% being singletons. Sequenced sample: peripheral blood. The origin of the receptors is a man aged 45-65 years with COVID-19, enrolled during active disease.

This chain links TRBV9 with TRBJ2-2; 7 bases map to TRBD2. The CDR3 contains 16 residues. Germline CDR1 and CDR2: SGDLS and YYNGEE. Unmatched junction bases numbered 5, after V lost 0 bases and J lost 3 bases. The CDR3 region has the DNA TGTGCCAGCAGCGTAGCTGCGGGAGTAGACACCGGGGAGCTGTTTTTT. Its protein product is CASSVAAGVDTGELFF.

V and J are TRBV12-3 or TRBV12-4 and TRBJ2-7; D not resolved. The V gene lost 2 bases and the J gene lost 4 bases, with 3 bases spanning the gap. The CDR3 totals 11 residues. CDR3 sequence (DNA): TGTGCCAGCAGTTTACAATACGAGCAGTACTTC. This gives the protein CASSLQYEQYF.

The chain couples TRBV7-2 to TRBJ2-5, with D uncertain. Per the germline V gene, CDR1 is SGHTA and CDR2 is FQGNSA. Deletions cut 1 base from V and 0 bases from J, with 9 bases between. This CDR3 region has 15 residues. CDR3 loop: CASSLERLYQETQYF. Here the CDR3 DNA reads TGTGCCAGCAGCTTAGAGCGACTGTACCAAGAGACCCAGTACTTC.

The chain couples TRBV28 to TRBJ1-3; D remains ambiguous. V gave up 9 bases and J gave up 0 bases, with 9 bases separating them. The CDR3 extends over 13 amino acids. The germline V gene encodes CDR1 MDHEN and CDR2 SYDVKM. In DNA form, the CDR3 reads TGTGCCAGTTTCGAGTTCTCTGGAAACACCATATATTTT. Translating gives CASFEFSGNTIYF.